The T cell receptor beta chain under discussion was sequenced for a study of OX40 agonist ivuxolimab in advanced cancers. Study context: Dose-escalation patients had hepatocellular carcinoma, melanoma, renal cell or head and neck cancer.

The sampling schedule covered blood at baseline, cycle 4 day 1, and cycle 7 day 1. Whole-study results and caveats: At 0.1-3.0 mg/kg, partial responders had clonal expansion among the lowest observed. In general, CD8+ T cells held more expanded clones than CD4+ did, on average.

There are 11 residues in the CDR3. Germline V gene lookup returns CDR1 LGHNT and CDR2 FRNRAP. V lost 2 bases and J lost 9, with 8 bases in between. In regard to this clone: Its target is unknown.

TCRdb's copy holds only in-frame clones and misses some; the assay was immunoSEQ multiplex PCR. The sample lists 65,000 to 75,000 clones, about 94% occurring once. The TCR sequence derives from an adult with an advanced solid tumor such as melanoma, head and neck, liver or kidney cancer. Material: CD4+ or CD8+ T cells sorted from blood, obtained in a trial of the OX40 agonist ivuxolimab. The genes are TRBV12-5 and TRBJ2-7, with no clear D. The CDR3 loop reads CASGLHGGQYF. CDR3 DNA: TGTGCTAGTGGTTTGCATGGTGGGCAGTACTTC.